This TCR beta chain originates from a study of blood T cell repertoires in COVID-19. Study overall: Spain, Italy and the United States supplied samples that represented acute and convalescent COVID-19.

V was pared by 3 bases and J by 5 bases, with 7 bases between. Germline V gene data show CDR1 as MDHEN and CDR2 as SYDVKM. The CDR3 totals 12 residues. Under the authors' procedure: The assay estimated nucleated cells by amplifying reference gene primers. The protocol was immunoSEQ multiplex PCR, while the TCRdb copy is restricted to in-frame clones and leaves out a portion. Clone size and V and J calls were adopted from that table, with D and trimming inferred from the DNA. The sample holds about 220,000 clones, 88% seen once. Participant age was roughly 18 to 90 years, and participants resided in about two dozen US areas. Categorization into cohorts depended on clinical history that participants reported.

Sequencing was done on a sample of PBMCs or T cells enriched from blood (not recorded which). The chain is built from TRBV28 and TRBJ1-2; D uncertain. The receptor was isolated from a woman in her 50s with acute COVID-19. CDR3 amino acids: CASSLPGYGYTF. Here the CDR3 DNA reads TGTGCCAGCAGTTTGCCGGGTTATGGCTACACCTTC.